A single sample gave rise to the 11 T cell receptor beta chains below, sequenced in a study of cytomegalovirus exposure and HLA in healthy donors. The PCR had 60 Vbeta and 13 Jbeta primers. Sequencing used immunoSEQ multiplex PCR; TCRdb keeps in-frame clones, though not all of them. The sample's table shows 95,000 to 110,000 clones. Source material: PBMCs. Every receptor here comes from a man aged 35-49 years in good health and CMV-seronegative.

The CDR3 nucleotides read TGTGCCAGCAGCTTACTAGTAGATGAGCAGTTCTTC. Protein product: CASSLLVDEQFF. This chain joins TRBV7-9 and TRBJ2-1; the D is unclear. Trimming pared 2 bases from V and 8 bases from J, leaving 7 bases between. Germline CDR1 is SEHNR and CDR2 is FQNEAQ (reference sequence). The CDR3 is 12 residues long. The full variable domain, its missing parts supplied by reference TRBV7-9 and TRBJ2-1, is DTGVSQNPRHKITKRGQNVTFRCDPISEHNRLYWYRQTLGQGPEFLTYFQNEAQLEKSRLLSDRFSAERPKGSFSTLEIQRTEQGDSAMYLCASSLLVDEQFFGPGTRLTVL.

This rearrangement joins TRBV6-5 to TRBJ1-1, with D hard to call. The CDR3 loop spans 13 amino acids. Looked up from germline, CDR1 is MNHEY and CDR2 is SVGAGI. V gave up 6 bases and J gave up 1 base, with 9 bases separating them. For the CDR3, the DNA is TGTGCCAGCAGAAGTTCCAGGAACACTGAAGCTTTCTTT. Residues: CASRSSRNTEAFF.

In regard to this clone: At one of its ends the junction is not consistent with the germline gene, which may arise from a read error. The same CDR3 also results from other DNA sequences found in this sample. J is TRBJ2-7 and V is TRBV6-6; TRBD2 aligns across 13 bases. Looked up from germline, CDR1 is MNHNY and CDR2 is SVGAGI (reference sequence). CDR3 length equals 15 residues. CDR3 in amino acids: CASSYGGTSGTELYF. The CDR3, as DNA: TGTGCCAGCAGTTACGGAGGGACTAGCGGGACCGAGCTGTACTTC.

The rearrangement links TRBV2 to TRBJ1-6; unclear D gene. CDR3 size: 12 residues. Germline CDR1 is SNHLY and CDR2 is FYNNEI. V was cut by 8 bases and J by 7 bases, with 9 bases left in between. CDR3 in amino acids: CASQSANSPLHF. The DNA of the CDR3 is TGTGCCAGCCAGTCCGCCAATTCACCCCTCCACTTT.

The rearrangement uses TRBV5-1 and TRBJ2-7, with 11 bases identical to TRBD1. Trimming took 4 bases from V and 3 from J; bases not matched to a gene: 6. Germline CDR1 reads SGHRS; CDR2 reads YFSETQ. The CDR3 length is 15 residues. The CDR3 region has the DNA TGCGCCAGCAGCGTGCCGGGACAGGGGGACTACGAGCAGTACTTC. Protein: CASSVPGQGDYEQYF.

This chain joins TRBV4-3 and TRBJ2-3; 10 bases are shared with TRBD2. This CDR3 has 15 residues. V gave up 4 bases and J gave up 3 bases; unmatched junction bases: 4. Germline V lookup: CDR1 LGHNA, CDR2 YSLEER. Here the CDR3 DNA reads TGCGCCAGCAGCCCGGGACTAGCGAAAACAGATACGCAGTATTTT. This gives the protein CASSPGLAKTDTQYF.

This chain joins TRBV7-9 and TRBJ2-3; 13 positions agree with TRBD2. This CDR3 has 17 amino acids. Germline CDR1 and CDR2: SEHNR and FQNEAQ (reference sequence). Trimming at V came to 6 bases and at J to 1 base, leaving 7 bases not matched to a gene. The CDR3 coding sequence is TGTGCCAGCAGTTACGCTGGACTAGCGGGGGGCACAGATACGCAGTATTTT. Protein product: CASSYAGLAGGTDTQYF.

This rearrangement joins TRBV5-4 to TRBJ1-5; D not certain. The CDR3 runs to 14 residues. Trimming removed 3 bases from V and 4 bases from J, with 11 bases in between. The germline CDR1 and CDR2 sequences are SGHNT and YYREEE (reference sequence). The CDR3 DNA sequence: TGTGCCAGCAGCTCCTTAGGGAGTAATCAGCCCCAGCATTTT. Its translation: CASSSLGSNQPQHF.

Concerning this clone: Other nucleotide sequences from this sample produce the same CDR3. The V and J genes are TRBV5-1 and TRBJ2-3; 7 bases match TRBD2. Looked up from germline, CDR1 is SGHRS and CDR2 is YFSETQ. The CDR3 runs to 14 residues. V was pared by 0 bases and J by 3 bases, with 1 base of the junction left unmatched. The DNA for the CDR3 is TGCGCCAGCAGCTTGGCCGGGGGGACAGATACGCAGTATTTT. It codes for CASSLAGGTDTQYF. Combining the CDR3 with reference TRBV5-1 and TRBJ2-3 gives the whole variable domain KAGVTQTPRYLIKTRGQQVTLSCSPISGHRSVSWYQQTPGQGLQFLFEYFSETQRNKGNFPGRFSGRQFSNSRSEMNVSTLELGDSALYLCASSLAGGTDTQYFGPGTRLTVL.

This chain joins TRBV5-1 and TRBJ1-5; no firm D call. The CDR3 spans 15 residues. Deletions cut 0 bases from V and 5 bases from J, with 12 bases between. Germline CDR1 reads SGHRS; CDR2 reads YFSETQ. The CDR3 coding sequence is TGCGCCAGCAGCTTGGCCGGCAGGAAGGATCAGCCCCAGCATTTT. Its protein product is CASSLAGRKDQPQHF. The whole variable domain, remainder taken from reference TRBV5-1 and TRBJ1-5, is KAGVTQTPRYLIKTRGQQVTLSCSPISGHRSVSWYQQTPGQGLQFLFEYFSETQRNKGNFPGRFSGRQFSNSRSEMNVSTLELGDSALYLCASSLAGRKDQPQHFGDGTRLSIL.

This chain uses TRBV6-1 with TRBJ1-2; 9 bases match TRBD1. CDR3 size: 15 residues. The J segment lost 6 bases and the V segment lost 5 bases, leaving 10 bases of the junction unmatched. Germline V lookup: CDR1 MNHNS, CDR2 SASEGT. The CDR3 reads CASSLNRGQGHGYTF. DNA for the CDR3: TGTGCCAGCAGTCTTAACAGGGGGCAGGGGCATGGCTACACCTTC.